A selection of T cell receptor beta chains follows, all from one sample in a study of cytomegalovirus exposure and HLA in healthy donors. TCRdb keeps only in-frame clones here, not all; method: immunoSEQ multiplex PCR. The sample carries tens of thousands of clones, roughly 93% recorded once. Sequencing input: PBMCs. These receptors all come from a man aged 18 to 35 in good health and CMV-seronegative. Both conserved end residues are part of each CDR3. Fields, in order: V gene, J gene, clone size, D gene, CDR3 protein, CDR3 DNA. D genes are given only for firm matches. Clone size is shown for a subset of rows, as once, few, many or a class of expanded clone.

TRBV30	TRBJ2-5	-	-	CACATGETQYF	TGTGCCTGTGCCACAGGAGAGACCCAGTACTTC
TRBV6-5	TRBJ1-1	-	TRBD1	CASSNTGGTEAFF	TGTGCCAGCAGTAATACAGGGGGCACTGAAGCTTTCTTT
TRBV11-3	TRBJ1-2	-	TRBD1	CASSGWDSLNYGYTF	TGTGCCAGCAGTGGATGGGACAGTCTTAACTATGGCTACACCTTC
TRBV2	TRBJ1-4	-	TRBD1	CASSVVEGATNEKLFF	TGTGCCAGCAGTGTTGTTGAGGGGGCTACCAATGAAAAACTGTTTTTT
TRBV30	TRBJ2-2	-	TRBD1	CAWSRDRGAGELFF	TGTGCCTGGAGCCGGGACAGGGGTGCCGGGGAGCTGTTTTTT
TRBV10-1	TRBJ1-2	-	-	CASRDWGRTPYYGYTF	TGCGCCAGCAGGGATTGGGGCAGGACACCTTACTATGGCTACACCTTC
TRBV30	TRBJ1-5	-	TRBD1	CAWSGAAGGIQPQHF	TGTGCCTGGAGTGGAGCGGCAGGGGGAATTCAGCCCCAGCATTTT
TRBV2	TRBJ2-3	-	TRBD2	CASGGGYEADTQYF	TGTGCCAGCGGCGGGGGTTACGAAGCGGATACGCAGTATTTT
TRBV29-1	TRBJ1-4	-	TRBD1	CSVKYRGSPIF	TGCAGCGTTAAATACAGGGGCAGCCCAATATTT
TRBV4-1	TRBJ2-2	-	TRBD1	CASSQPGQGKPGELFF	TGCGCCAGCAGCCAGCCGGGACAGGGGAAGCCCGGGGAGCTGTTTTTT
TRBV6-5	TRBJ1-1	-	-	CASSYIRPAQVEAFF	TGTGCCAGCAGTTACATCAGGCCCGCACAGGTAGAAGCTTTCTTT
TRBV10-3	TRBJ2-2	-	TRBD2	CAISERLAENTGELFF	TGTGCCATCAGTGAGAGACTAGCGGAGAACACCGGGGAGCTGTTTTTT
TRBV4-1	TRBJ2-2	-	-	CASSQGNRESATGELFF	TGCGCCAGCAGCCAAGGTAACAGGGAGTCGGCCACCGGGGAGCTGTTTTTT
TRBV12-5	TRBJ2-1	-	-	CASGLEGPYNEQFF	TGTGCTAGTGGTTTAGAGGGCCCCTACAATGAGCAGTTCTTC
TRBV7-6	TRBJ2-1	once	TRBD1	CASSRTGNEQFF	TGTGCCAGCAGCCGGACAGGAAATGAGCAGTTCTTC
TRBV19	TRBJ1-1	once	-	CASRRGSNTEAFF	TGTGCCAGTAGAAGGGGATCGAACACTGAAGCTTTCTTT
TRBV6-5	TRBJ2-1	once	-	CASSSGVSYNEQFF	TGTGCCAGCAGCTCAGGGGTCTCCTACAATGAGCAGTTCTTC
TRBV11-2	TRBJ1-5	-	-	CASSQRGFGDKKHF	TGTGCCAGCAGCCAGAGGGGGTTCGGGGACAAAAAGCATTTT
TRBV6-1	TRBJ2-5	-	-	CASSEFEAGTQYF	TGTGCCAGCAGTGAATTCGAGGCGGGGACCCAGTACTTC
TRBV6-4	TRBJ1-6	-	TRBD1	CASRRGQGVASPLHF	TGTGCCAGCAGGAGAGGACAGGGGGTTGCTTCACCCCTCCACTTT
TRBV25-1	TRBJ2-2	-	-	CASSEMTANTGELFF	TGTGCCAGCAGTGAAATGACAGCTAACACCGGGGAGCTGTTTTTT
TRBV2	TRBJ2-3	-	TRBD1	CASSDQRDRRTDTQYF	TGTGCCAGCAGTGATCAAAGGGACAGGAGGACAGATACGCAGTATTTT
TRBV6-1	TRBJ1-3	-	-	CASSEGGSGNTIYF	TGTGCCAGCAGTGAGGGGGGATCTGGAAACACCATATATTTT
TRBV11-3	TRBJ2-5	-	TRBD2	CASSRRTSGSMLGETQYF	TGTGCCAGCAGCCGACGGACTAGCGGGAGCATGTTGGGAGAGACCCAGTACTTC
TRBV7-8	TRBJ1-2	-	-	CASSWRGAEGYGYTF	TGTGCCAGCAGCTGGCGGGGGGCGGAAGGCTATGGCTACACCTTC
TRBV30	TRBJ1-2	-	TRBD1	CAWVGQGGSGYTF	TGTGCCTGGGTGGGACAGGGAGGGAGTGGCTACACCTTC
TRBV2	TRBJ2-7	-	TRBD1	CASAGDSPYEQYF	TGTGCCAGCGCCGGGGACAGCCCCTACGAGCAGTACTTC
TRBV15	TRBJ2-7	-	-	CATSRDSSYEQYF	TGTGCCACCAGCAGGGACAGCTCCTACGAGCAGTACTTC
TRBV25-1	TRBJ1-5	-	-	CASSGGGRQPQHF	TGTGCCAGCAGTGGAGGAGGAAGGCAGCCCCAGCATTTT
TRBV4-1	TRBJ2-7	-	TRBD2	CASSQDPFSGNEQYF	TGCGCCAGCAGCCAAGATCCCTTTAGCGGGAACGAGCAGTACTTC
TRBV7-9	TRBJ1-1	-	-	CASSLQFEAFF	TGTGCCAGCAGCTTACAGTTTGAAGCTTTCTTT
TRBV6-5	TRBJ1-1	few	-	CASSYGQNTEAFF	TGTGCCAGCAGTTACGGACAGAACACTGAAGCTTTCTTT
TRBV11-3	TRBJ1-2	once	-	CASSLGRGGYTF	TGTGCCAGCAGCTTGGGCAGGGGCGGCTACACCTTC
TRBV5-4	TRBJ2-5	few	TRBD2	CASSPGLAGVPDF	TGTGCCAGCAGTCCGGGCCTAGCGGGAGTGCCCGACTTC
TRBV2	TRBJ2-7	-	-	CASSKAGTLYEQYF	TGTGCCAGCAGCAAGGCCGGGACACTTTACGAGCAGTACTTC
TRBV11-3	TRBJ1-2	once	TRBD1	CASSEGGGYGYTF	TGTGCCAGCAGCGAAGGGGGCGGATATGGCTACACCTTC
TRBV29-1	TRBJ2-1	-	-	CSVEDQGPADEQFF	TGCAGCGTTGAAGATCAGGGGCCGGCGGATGAGCAGTTCTTC
TRBV28	TRBJ1-2	once	-	CACENYGYTF	TGTGCCTGCGAAAACTATGGCTACACCTTC
TRBV13	TRBJ2-2	-	TRBD1	CASSRRQGTGELFF	TGTGCCAGCAGCCGTAGACAGGGCACCGGGGAGCTGTTTTTT
TRBV11-3	TRBJ1-4	-	-	CASSPGPGVGANEKLFF	TGTGCCAGCAGCCCCGGTCCGGGTGTAGGTGCGAATGAAAAACTGTTTTTT